A single sample gave rise to the 28 T cell receptor beta chains below, sequenced in a study of blood T cells in healthy people across ages. The use of a sample-barcoded 5' primer and a J-beta primer mix characterized a second PCR of about 7 to 12 cycles. One entry per CDR3 protein, called by TCRdb with MiXCR from the 5' RACE reads. Here the sample spans 800,000 or so distinct CDR3 sequences, roughly 25% being singletons. This sample was shared with a second study, whose subject was T cells of mothers and their children.

The sample taken for sequencing was blood. Receptors originate from a boy between 10 and 17 years old in good health.

Notes on this clonotype: The germline gene is not matched at one end of the junction; a read error may be the cause. V gene TRBV28 combines with J gene TRBJ1-3, with D possibly TRBD1 on 5 matching bases. The CDR3 contains 13 residues. Germline CDR1 and CDR2: MDHEN and SYDVKM. The CDR3 loop is CATGGSPGYTIYF. The CDR3 DNA is TGTGCCACCGGGGGTAGCCCTGGATACACCATATATTTT. The full variable domain, completed using reference TRBV28 and TRBJ1-3, is DVKVTQSSRYLVKRTGEKVFLECVQDMDHENMFWYRQDPGLGLRLIYFSYDVKMKEKGDIPEGYSVSREKKERFSLILESASTNQTSMYLCATGGSPGYTIYFGEGSWLTVV.

This clonotype has a handful of counts. V is TRBV7-8 and J is TRBJ2-7, with D maybe TRBD2 (6 bases). Germline V gene sequence: CDR1 SGHVS, CDR2 FQNEAQ. V was shortened by 1 base and J by 7 bases, with 14 bases between the two germline ends. This CDR3 region has 14 residues. CDR3 nucleotides: TGTGCCAGCAGCTTAGAGGTGGGAGGCCGGGAGCAGTACTTC. It translates to CASSLEVGGREQYF.

The V and J genes are TRBV28 and TRBJ2-1; D is unclear. Between the trimmed V and J ends, which lost 2 bases and 3 bases, there was a span of 11 bases. CDR3 size: 15 residues. Germline V gene lookup returns CDR1 MDHEN and CDR2 SYDVKM. Here the CDR3 reads CASSLRPGLYNEQFF. The CDR3 DNA reads TGTGCCAGCAGTTTAAGGCCAGGCCTCTACAATGAGCAGTTCTTC.

The DNA for the CDR3 is TGCAGCGCTGGCGGAGGAGACCAAACCCCAGATACGCAGTATTTT. Encoded protein: CSAGGGDQTPDTQYF. The J gene is TRBJ2-3, the V gene TRBV29-1; perhaps TRBD2 as D (5 bases). V was cut by 7 bases and J by 4 bases, with 21 bases left in between. CDR1 is SQVTM, CDR2 ANQGSEA, per germline. The CDR3 extends over 15 amino acids.

The V call is TRBV12-3 or TRBV12-4, the J call TRBJ2-5; D call uncertain. This CDR3 spans 14 amino acids. Trimming left V 3 bases short and J 4 bases short, with 12 bases between. CDR3 nucleotides: TGTGCCAGCAGTTTGGGTCTTGCGGCAGAGACCCAGTACTTC. Translated, it gives CASSLGLAAETQYF.

This clonotype was detected a few times. J is TRBJ2-7 and V is TRBV15; the D is unclear. Germline V CDR1 and CDR2: LNHNV, YYDKDF (reference sequence). Trimming shortened V by 0 bases and J by 3 bases, and 3 bases separated the two germline ends. The CDR3 spans 12 residues. CDR3 loop: CATSRDLYEQYF. CDR3 in DNA: TGTGCCACCAGCAGAGATCTCTACGAGCAGTACTTC.

Turning to this clonotype: One junction end does not reproduce the germline sequence, and a read error may be involved. V gene TRBV2 combines with J gene TRBJ2-2; D remains unclear. Germline CDR1 reads SNHLY; CDR2 reads FYNNEI. The CDR3 length is 14 residues. CDR3 in amino acids: CASGDSGCTGELFF. The CDR3 DNA is TGTGCCAGCGGTGACTCCGGGTGCACCGGGGAGCTGTTTTTT.

This clonotype was detected a few times. The chain is built from TRBV7-6 and TRBJ2-7, with 8 bases matching TRBD2. The CDR3 is made up of 17 amino acids. From germline, CDR1 is SGHVS and CDR2 FNYEAQ. V lost 5 bases and J lost 3; bases outside the gene matches: 15. CDR3 residues: CASSPGTSESLVYEQYF. For the CDR3, the DNA is TGTGCCAGCAGCCCCGGGACTAGTGAATCCCTTGTCTACGAGCAGTACTTC.

This clonotype turned up a few times. The genes are TRBV7-2 and TRBJ1-2; 8 nucleotides align to TRBD1. The CDR3 contains 15 residues. V gave up 1 base and J gave up 4 bases; unmatched junction bases: 5. CDR1 is SGHTA and CDR2 is FQGNSA in the germline V gene. CDR3 amino acids: CASSLGGQGTYGYTF. In DNA form, the CDR3 reads TGTGCCAGCAGCTTAGGAGGACAGGGTACCTATGGCTACACCTTC.

The V gene is TRBV7-9, the J gene TRBJ2-3; TRBD1 or TRBD2 may be the D gene (5 bases each). Germline V gene lookup returns CDR1 SEHNR and CDR2 FQNEAQ (reference sequence). With 2 bases removed from V and 4 bases from J, the gap between germline ends came to 13 bases. The CDR3 is made up of 15 amino acids. This CDR3 is CASSLSQELADTQYF. The CDR3 DNA is TGTGCCAGCAGCTTATCACAGGAACTAGCAGATACGCAGTATTTT.

The chain links TRBV4-1 to TRBJ2-5; D remains ambiguous. The germline CDR1 and CDR2 sequences are MGHRA and YSYEKL. The CDR3 has 13 residues. Deletions cut 1 base from V and 4 bases from J, with 7 bases between. This chain's CDR3 is CASSQVSGETQYF. The CDR3 DNA reads as TGCGCCAGCAGCCAAGTCTCTGGAGAGACCCAGTACTTC.

The V call is TRBV6-5, the J call TRBJ2-3, with D perhaps being TRBD1 or TRBD2 (5 bases each). Germline CDR1 MNHEY, CDR2 SVGAGI. The CDR3 has 16 residues. Trimming pared 0 bases from V and 0 bases from J, leaving 10 bases between. The CDR3 here is CASSYSRGLSTDTQYF. In DNA, the CDR3 is TGTGCCAGCAGTTACTCCCGGGGCCTTAGCACAGATACGCAGTATTTT.

This clonotype was detected only a few times. This chain links TRBV7-6 with TRBJ2-1, with D tentatively TRBD1 (7 bases). This CDR3 spans 15 amino acids. Germline CDR1 SGHVS, CDR2 FNYEAQ. The V and J ends lost 4 bases and 2 bases respectively, with 12 bases between them. CDR3 sequence (DNA): TGTGCCAGCAGCTCGCAGGGGGGTACCTACAATGAGCAGTTCTTC. This gives the protein CASSSQGGTYNEQFF.

The chain uses TRBV29-1 and TRBJ2-5; D is unclear. The V end was cut by 0 bases, the J end by 2 bases, with 4 bases between. CDR3 length: 12 amino acids. Looked up from germline, CDR1 is SQVTM and CDR2 is ANQGSEA. CDR3 sequence reads: CSVEDRQETQYF. CDR3 bases: TGCAGCGTTGAAGACAGGCAAGAGACCCAGTACTTC.

This clonotype was recorded once. The J gene is TRBJ2-7, the V gene TRBV19, with D perhaps TRBD2 (7 bases). Between the trimmed V and J ends, which lost 5 bases and 2 bases, there was a span of 10 bases. Germline CDR1 reads LNHDA; CDR2 reads SQIVND (reference sequence). The CDR3 covers 13 residues. For the CDR3, the DNA is TGTGCCAGTAGTCGGGGGGCCGCCTACGAGCAGTACTTC. This encodes CASSRGAAYEQYF.

Many counts were recorded for this clonotype. CDR3 loop: CSVSRRLAAYNEQFF. The CDR3 DNA follows: TGCAGCGTTTCACGCCGACTAGCGGCCTACAATGAGCAGTTCTTC. The rearrangement uses TRBV29-1 and TRBJ2-1, with TRBD2 matching over 9 bases. With 5 bases clipped from V and 2 bases from J, the junction kept 7 bases outside the gene matches. CDR3 length: 15 residues. CDR1 and CDR2 from the germline V gene are SQVTM and ANQGSEA.

The CDR3 nucleotides read TGTGCCAGCAGCGCCACCTCAGGGAGCGATGAGCAGTTCTTC. Residues: CASSATSGSDEQFF. The rearrangement uses TRBV5-4 and TRBJ2-5; tentatively, D is TRBD1 or TRBD2 (5 bases each). The J call may not be correct, given that the DNA end is closer to TRBJ2-1. This CDR3 comprises 14 residues. Per germline, CDR1 SGHNT and CDR2 YYREEE (reference sequence).

This clonotype has just a few counts. The chain joins TRBV4-3 to TRBJ2-3; D is uncertain. The CDR3 is 16 residues long. The V gene lost 0 bases and the J gene lost 2 bases, with 12 bases spanning the gap. Germline V CDR1 and CDR2: LGHNA, YSLEER. CDR3 bases: TGCGCCAGCAGCCAAGATCTAACGGGTTTCACAGATACGCAGTATTTT. Encoded protein: CASSQDLTGFTDTQYF.

This clonotype has a handful of counts. The V gene is TRBV19, the J gene TRBJ2-5; possibly TRBD2 for D (6 bases). V lost 8 bases to trimming and J lost 2 bases, with 15 bases between them. CDR3 length equals 14 residues. Germline CDR1 and CDR2: LNHDA and SQIVND (reference sequence). The CDR3 here is CASGAGFTQETQYF. The CDR3 nucleotides read TGTGCCAGTGGTGCGGGATTCACTCAAGAGACCCAGTACTTC.

This clonotype was seen ten or more times. The chain uses TRBV27 and TRBJ2-4; no clear D gene. Germline V gene lookup returns CDR1 MNHEY and CDR2 SMNVEV (reference sequence). The CDR3 loop spans 16 amino acids. V lost 4 bases and J 2 bases, leaving 15 bases between the germline ends. This CDR3 is CASSSTDHLTKNIQYF. CDR3 coding DNA: TGTGCCAGCAGTTCCACGGACCATCTAACCAAAAACATTCAGTACTTC.

This clonotype has a handful of counts. The chain couples TRBV4-3 to TRBJ2-5; TRBD2 aligns across 10 bases. V dropped 2 bases and J dropped 2; count of bases not matched to a gene: 8. In germline, CDR1 is LGHNA, CDR2 YSLEER. This CDR3 comprises 17 residues. This CDR3 is CASSQSFVAGGQETQYF. In DNA form, the CDR3 reads TGCGCCAGCAGCCAAAGTTTTGTAGCGGGAGGACAAGAGACCCAGTACTTC.

The chain is built from TRBV7-2 and TRBJ2-7; 7 nucleotides match TRBD2. The CDR3 has 16 amino acids. Trimming cost V 1 base and J 0 bases; bases outside gene matches: 6. Looked up from germline, CDR1 is SGHTA and CDR2 is FQGNSA. The CDR3 reads CASSLVGSSGSYEQYF. CDR3 coding DNA: TGTGCCAGCAGCTTAGTTGGATCTAGCGGCTCCTACGAGCAGTACTTC.

This clonotype turned up a few times. This chain joins TRBV28 and TRBJ1-1; TRBD1 might be the D (5 bases). V lost 1 base to trimming and J lost 6 bases, with 12 bases between them. Germline V lookup: CDR1 MDHEN, CDR2 SYDVKM. The CDR3 totals 14 residues. The CDR3 DNA follows: TGTGCCAGCAGTTTATTCAGGGAAGGGTCTGAAGCTTTCTTT. It yields the protein CASSLFREGSEAFF. The complete variable domain, with remaining parts taken from reference TRBV28 and TRBJ1-1, reads DVKVTQSSRYLVKRTGEKVFLECVQDMDHENMFWYRQDPGLGLRLIYFSYDVKMKEKGDIPEGYSVSREKKERFSLILESASTNQTSMYLCASSLFREGSEAFFGQGTRLTVV.

This clonotype was seen more than once but under ten times. The J gene is TRBJ2-7, the V gene TRBV4-1; TRBD2 agrees at 7 bases. The CDR3 length is 16 residues. In germline, CDR1 is MGHRA, CDR2 YSYEKL. The V gene end was trimmed by 0 bases and the J gene end by 6 bases; junction bases not matched to a gene: 11. The DNA for the CDR3 is TGCGCCAGCAGCCAAGATCAGGGCGGGAGCTCGGTCGAGCAGTACTTC. Translation gives CASSQDQGGSSVEQYF.

The chain links TRBV6-1 to TRBJ2-3; 8 positions agree with TRBD1. The germline CDR1 and CDR2 sequences are MNHNS and SASEGT. The CDR3 is 14 amino acids. V was clipped by 7 bases and J by 0 bases; unmatched bases: 3. CDR3 protein: CASMRDRSTDTQYF. The CDR3 nucleotides read TGTGCCAGCATGAGGGACAGGAGCACAGATACGCAGTATTTT.

This clonotype showed up just once. A junction boundary mismatches the germline segment, possibly from a read error. The V and J genes are TRBV6-5 and TRBJ2-7; D is perhaps TRBD1 (6 bases). From germline, CDR1 is MNHEY and CDR2 SVGAGI. The CDR3 contains 15 residues. The CDR3 reads CAGSQQGDWPYEQHF. The CDR3 DNA reads TGTGCCGGCAGCCAACAGGGCGACTGGCCCTACGAGCAGCACTTC.

Concerning this clonotype: A junction end diverges from the germline sequence, so it may reflect a read error. V and J are TRBV12-5 and TRBJ1-5; tentative D call: TRBD1 (5 bases). The length of the CDR3 is 17 residues. Germline lookup yields CDR1 LGHNT and CDR2 FRNRAP. This chain's CDR3 is CASGLVRKSRVNQSQHF. The DNA for the CDR3 is TGTGCTAGTGGTTTGGTACGAAAAAGCAGGGTTAATCAGTCCCAGCATTTT.

The chain has TRBV29-1 and TRBJ2-7; 9 positions match TRBD1. In germline, CDR1 is SQVTM, CDR2 ANQGSEA. CDR3 size: 12 residues. Trimming at V came to 8 bases and at J to 2 bases, leaving 4 bases not matched to a gene. The chain's CDR3 is CSTRTGAYEQYF. CDR3 bases: TGCAGCACCCGGACAGGGGCCTACGAGCAGTACTTC.